This TCR beta chain emerged from a study of blood T cell repertoires in COVID-19. About the study: Nucleic acid was either cDNA or gDNA, and it came from T cells, B-cell-depleted T cells, or PBMCs.

Seattle researchers signed up patients amid active infection and tracked them longitudinally. There are 17 residues in the CDR3. After removal of 3 bases from V and 0 bases from J, the junction contained 7 bases not matched to a gene. Germline lookup yields CDR1 KGHSH and CDR2 LQKENI. Using immunoSEQ multiplex PCR, the repertoire was profiled, and TCRdb retains in-frame clones only, with some absent. The sample contains about 240,000 clones, approximately 85% of which appear only once. Sequencing used peripheral blood. The sequence came from a man aged 50-60 years with COVID-19, enrolled during active disease. The chain joins TRBV18 to TRBJ1-3; 8 bases fit TRBD1. The CDR3 nucleotides are TGTGCCAGCTCACCCCGGACAGGGACGAGCTCTGGAAACACCATATATTTT. The encoded protein is CASSPRTGTSSGNTIYF.